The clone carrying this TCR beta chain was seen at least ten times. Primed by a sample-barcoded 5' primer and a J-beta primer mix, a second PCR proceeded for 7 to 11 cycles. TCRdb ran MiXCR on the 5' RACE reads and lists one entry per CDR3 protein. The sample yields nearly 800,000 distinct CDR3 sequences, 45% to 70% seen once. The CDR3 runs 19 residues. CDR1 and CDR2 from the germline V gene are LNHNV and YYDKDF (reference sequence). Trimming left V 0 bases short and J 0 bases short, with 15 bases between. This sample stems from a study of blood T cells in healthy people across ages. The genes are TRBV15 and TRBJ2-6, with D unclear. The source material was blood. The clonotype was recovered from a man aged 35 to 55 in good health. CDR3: CATSRDPVLGSSGANVLTF. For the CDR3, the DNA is TGTGCCACCAGCAGAGATCCCGTTCTGGGCAGCTCTGGGGCCAACGTCCTGACTTTC.